Sequencing of this TCR beta chain was carried out in a study of naive and memory T cell subsets. Study-level findings and limits: Activation and differentiation may alter RNA-based TCR counts. Diversity fell and Gini index rose from naive through CM, EM, EMRA. There was no ground truth to check naive and memory subset results.

CDR3 length equals 12 residues. V lost 7 bases, J lost 6 bases, and 12 bases lay in between. The germline gives CDR1 SNHLY, CDR2 FYNNEI. With respect to this clonotype: The antigen is not known.

Both TRBC1 and TRBC2 were covered by a beta constant-region primer of two equimolar oligonucleotides. Ligation attached a single-stranded oligonucleotide with a 12-nucleotide UMI and the SP2 primer to the cDNA 3' end. From the UMI-ligation and nested PCR reads, TCRdb called clonotypes with MiXCR, one entry per CDR3 protein. Found here are roughly 40,000 distinct CDR3 sequences, approximately 12% of them singletons; the top ten hold roughly a fifth. Sequenced sample: effector memory CD4+ T cells from blood. Subset given: effector memory, CD45RA- CD27-. The origin of this receptor is a human donor in good health. The chain couples TRBV2 to TRBJ2-5, with TRBD1 as a possible D gene (6 bases). The CDR3 here is CASNTGMKTQYF. The CDR3 bases are TGTGCCAGCAATACAGGGATGAAGACCCAGTACTTC.